These T cell receptor beta chains were read from a single sample in a study of beta chain features in type 1 diabetes. Using immunoSEQ multiplex PCR, the repertoire was profiled, and TCRdb retains in-frame clones only, with some absent. Here the sample spans about 340,000 clones, about 13% being singletons. The sample comprised naive CD4+ T cells from blood. These receptors all come from a woman aged 18-35 years with type 1 diabetes. The CDR3 runs from the conserved cysteine through the conserved F or W. Fields, in order: clone size, J gene, D gene, CDR3 length, V gene, CDR3 DNA, CDR3 protein. The D gene is left open where the match is weak. Expanded clones are given a class, and other clones once, few, many or no size at all.

size: few; J: TRBJ2-7; D: -; length: 16; V: TRBV6-5; DNA: TGTGCCAGCAGTTACTCAAAACTTACAGGGTCCTACGAGCAGTACTTC; CDR3: CASSYSKLTGSYEQYF
size: few; J: TRBJ2-1; D: -; length: 12; V: TRBV15; DNA: TGTGCCACCAGCATTCAGCGTAATGAGCAGTTCTTC; CDR3: CATSIQRNEQFF
size: -; J: TRBJ2-6; D: -; length: 14; V: TRBV30; DNA: TGTGCCTGGAGTGTCTTTACTGGGGCCAACGTCCTGACTTTC; CDR3: CAWSVFTGANVLTF
size: few; J: TRBJ1-2; D: -; length: 13; V: TRBV7-2; DNA: TGTGCCAGCAGCTCTAAAAGGACAGATGGCTACACCTTC; CDR3: CASSSKRTDGYTF
size: few; J: TRBJ2-7; D: TRBD2; length: 14; V: TRBV6-6; DNA: TGTGCCAGCAGTTCCGGGACTAGCGGGAGCGAGCAGTACTTC; CDR3: CASSSGTSGSEQYF
size: -; J: TRBJ2-1; D: -; length: 17; V: TRBV7-2; DNA: TGTGCCAGCAGCTTAGTGGTCGTGGGGGCGCCTCGCAATGAGCAGTTCTTC; CDR3: CASSLVVVGAPRNEQFF
size: -; J: TRBJ1-4; D: -; length: 14; V: TRBV27; DNA: TGTGCCAGCAGTTTAAGGGAGAGGGGGGAAAAACTGTTTTTT; CDR3: CASSLRERGEKLFF
size: -; J: TRBJ2-4; D: TRBD1; length: 15; V: TRBV7-9; DNA: TGTGCCAGCAGCTTAGAGGGGGCAGCCAAAAACATTCAGTACTTC; CDR3: CASSLEGAAKNIQYF
size: -; J: TRBJ1-1; D: -; length: 15; V: TRBV6-1; DNA: TGTGCCAGCAGTGAATACGGGGGGCTCAACACTGAAGCTTTCTTT; CDR3: CASSEYGGLNTEAFF
size: few; J: TRBJ2-3; D: TRBD2; length: 15; V: TRBV5-1; DNA: TGCGCCAGCAGCCTTAGCGGGAGAAGCACAGATACGCAGTATTTT; CDR3: CASSLSGRSTDTQYF
size: -; J: TRBJ2-1; D: TRBD1; length: 17; V: TRBV5-1; DNA: TGCGCCAGCAGCTTGGTTTATTCAGGGGGAGCTCGTAATGAGCAGTTCTTC; CDR3: CASSLVYSGGARNEQFF
size: few; J: TRBJ2-4; D: -; length: 16; V: TRBV5-1; DNA: TGCGCCAGCAGCCTTCAGGGGACCTTAGCCAAAAACATTCAGTACTTC; CDR3: CASSLQGTLAKNIQYF
size: -; J: TRBJ1-1; D: TRBD1; length: 15; V: TRBV15; DNA: TGTGCCACCAGCACCGCCGACAGGGGCCCCACTGAAGCTTTCTTT; CDR3: CATSTADRGPTEAFF
size: -; J: TRBJ1-1; D: -; length: 16; V: TRBV10-3; DNA: TGTGCCATCAGTGAGTCGGAGAATAGAGGGAACACTGAAGCTTTCTTT; CDR3: CAISESENRGNTEAFF
size: -; J: TRBJ1-2; D: TRBD1; length: 15; V: TRBV28; DNA: TGTGCCAGCAGTTCAAGGACAGGGATTAACTATGGCTACACCTTC; CDR3: CASSSRTGINYGYTF
size: few; J: TRBJ2-1; D: TRBD2; length: 16; V: TRBV28; DNA: TGTGCCAGCAGGATACCCAGCGGGAGGGCCGGTAATGAGCAGTTCTTC; CDR3: CASRIPSGRAGNEQFF
size: -; J: TRBJ1-5; D: TRBD1; length: 18; V: TRBV7-2; DNA: TGTGCCAGCAGCCCCCACCGGACAGGGGGAGGTATTGGGCAGCCCCAGCATTTT; CDR3: CASSPHRTGGGIGQPQHF
size: few; J: TRBJ2-3; D: -; length: 15; V: TRBV2; DNA: TGTGCCAGCAGTCCAACAGGGTTCAGCACAGATACGCAGTATTTT; CDR3: CASSPTGFSTDTQYF
size: -; J: TRBJ1-1; D: -; length: 13; V: TRBV5-1; DNA: TGCGCCAGCAGTGGCAGGTTAGACACTGAAGCTTTCTTT; CDR3: CASSGRLDTEAFF
size: -; J: TRBJ1-1; D: -; length: 12; V: TRBV30; DNA: TGTGCCTGGATCGGGGTTACCACTGAAGCTTTCTTT; CDR3: CAWIGVTTEAFF
size: -; J: TRBJ2-2; D: TRBD2; length: 17; V: TRBV18; DNA: TGTGCCAGCTCACCACCCGGACTAGCGGGAGTGACCGGGGAGCTGTTTTTT; CDR3: CASSPPGLAGVTGELFF
size: -; J: TRBJ2-1; D: -; length: 16; V: TRBV5-6; DNA: TGTGCCAGCAGCTTAAGGCGGATCGTTGAATACAATGAGCAGTTCTTC; CDR3: CASSLRRIVEYNEQFF
size: few; J: TRBJ1-1; D: -; length: 11; V: TRBV20-1; DNA: TGCAGTGCTAGACAACCGACAGAAGCTTTCTTT; CDR3: CSARQPTEAFF
size: few; J: TRBJ1-2; D: -; length: 13; V: TRBV29-1; DNA: TGCAGCGTTGAAGGTGCAGGGGTCTATGGCTACACCTTC; CDR3: CSVEGAGVYGYTF
size: -; J: TRBJ1-2; D: -; length: 15; V: TRBV4-2; DNA: TGTGCCAGCAGCCAAGCGGGGGGCGTCGGCTATGGCTACACCTTC; CDR3: CASSQAGGVGYGYTF
size: -; J: TRBJ2-1; D: -; length: 14; V: TRBV21-1; DNA: TGTGCCAGCAGTAAAGGACTAGCACGCAATGAGCAGTTCTTC; CDR3: CASSKGLARNEQFF
size: few; J: TRBJ2-5; D: TRBD2; length: 12; V: TRBV7-2; DNA: TGTGCCAGCACCCCGGGGGGGGAGACCCAGTACTTC; CDR3: CASTPGGETQYF
size: -; J: TRBJ2-3; D: TRBD2; length: 15; V: TRBV30; DNA: TGTGCCTGGAAAAAACTAGCGGGACGCACAGATACGCAGTATTTT; CDR3: CAWKKLAGRTDTQYF
size: -; J: TRBJ2-7; D: TRBD2; length: 18; V: TRBV18; DNA: TGTGCCAGCTCACCCGGATTTGGCGGGAGCGCCCTCTCGAACGAGCAGTACTTC; CDR3: CASSPGFGGSALSNEQYF
size: -; J: TRBJ1-2; D: TRBD1; length: 13; V: TRBV7-2; DNA: TGTGCCAGCAGCCAGGACAGGGACTATGGCTACACCTTC; CDR3: CASSQDRDYGYTF
size: -; J: TRBJ2-6; D: TRBD1; length: 17; V: TRBV30; DNA: TGTGCCTGGAGTGTAATGGTAGGGGGCCTTGGGGCCAACGTCCTGACTTTC; CDR3: CAWSVMVGGLGANVLTF
size: -; J: TRBJ2-1; D: TRBD2; length: 14; V: TRBV6-7; DNA: TGTGCCAGCAGTTACTCAAAGGGACTACGTGAGCAGTTCTTC; CDR3: CASSYSKGLREQFF
size: few; J: TRBJ2-5; D: TRBD2; length: 12; V: TRBV5-1; DNA: TGCGCCAGCACTAGCGGACAAGAGACCCAGTACTTC; CDR3: CASTSGQETQYF
size: few; J: TRBJ2-3; D: -; length: 14; V: TRBV7-9; DNA: TGTGCCAGCACCACGGGCGGGATGGTAGATACGCAGTATTTT; CDR3: CASTTGGMVDTQYF
size: few; J: TRBJ2-7; D: -; length: 15; V: TRBV19; DNA: TGTGCCAGCCAAAAGGTCGGAGGAAAAGGCTACGAGCAGTACTTC; CDR3: CASQKVGGKGYEQYF
size: once; J: TRBJ2-5; D: TRBD2; length: 15; V: TRBV6-5; DNA: TGTGCCAGCGGGCGAGCGGGAGCGGGACAAGAGACCCAGTACTTC; CDR3: CASGRAGAGQETQYF
size: -; J: TRBJ1-2; D: -; length: 15; V: TRBV7-2; DNA: TGTGCCAGCAGCTTAGTGTTGACAGCTAACTATGGCTACACCTTC; CDR3: CASSLVLTANYGYTF
size: -; J: TRBJ2-1; D: TRBD2; length: 15; V: TRBV7-9; DNA: TGTGCCAGCAGCGCGGGGACTAGCGGGTACAATGAGCAGTTCTTC; CDR3: CASSAGTSGYNEQFF
size: -; J: TRBJ1-2; D: -; length: 11; V: TRBV5-1; DNA: TGCGCCAGCAGCTTGGAACAAGGCTACACCTTC; CDR3: CASSLEQGYTF
size: few; J: TRBJ2-3; D: -; length: 14; V: TRBV29-1; DNA: TGCAGCGACCGTAGCGGTGGTAGTACAGATACGCAGTATTTT; CDR3: CSDRSGGSTDTQYF
size: -; J: TRBJ2-7; D: TRBD1; length: 16; V: TRBV27; DNA: TGTGCCAGCAGACAGTCCTTGACAGGGAAATACTACGAGCAGTACTTC; CDR3: CASRQSLTGKYYEQYF
size: few; J: TRBJ1-2; D: -; length: 11; V: TRBV30; DNA: TGTGCCTGGAGTGTAGCGTTAGGCTACACCTTC; CDR3: CAWSVALGYTF
size: -; J: TRBJ2-1; D: -; length: 11; V: TRBV20-1; DNA: TGCAGTCCCCGGGGGACCAATGAGCAGTTCTTC; CDR3: CSPRGTNEQFF
size: few; J: TRBJ1-2; D: -; length: 13; V: TRBV7-9; DNA: TGTGCCAGCTCCCCCGCAGGACTCTATGGCTACACCTTC; CDR3: CASSPAGLYGYTF
size: few; J: TRBJ2-3; D: -; length: 14; V: TRBV9; DNA: TGTGCCAGCAGCGTAGTTGGAGGGACAGATACGCAGTATTTT; CDR3: CASSVVGGTDTQYF
size: -; J: TRBJ2-1; D: -; length: 15; V: TRBV5-4; DNA: TGTGCCAGCAGCCCGTCCCCTACAGAGTACAATGAGCAGTTCTTC; CDR3: CASSPSPTEYNEQFF
size: many; J: TRBJ2-1; D: -; length: 14; V: TRBV4-3; DNA: TGCGCCAGCAGCCAAGAAGTGGGGCTGGGTGAGCAGTTCTTC; CDR3: CASSQEVGLGEQFF
size: -; J: TRBJ2-7; D: TRBD2; length: 12; V: TRBV7-3; DNA: TGTGCCAGCAGCTTACGCGGGAGATTCGAGTACTTC; CDR3: CASSLRGRFEYF
size: few; J: TRBJ2-1; D: -; length: 17; V: TRBV19; DNA: TGTGCCAGTAGTATTTTCCCGACAGGTGCAATCCCCGGTGAGCAGTTCTTC; CDR3: CASSIFPTGAIPGEQFF
size: few; J: TRBJ2-1; D: TRBD2; length: 15; V: TRBV11-2; DNA: TGTGCCAGCAGCCGACTAGCGGGAACCTACAATGAGCAGTTCTTC; CDR3: CASSRLAGTYNEQFF
size: -; J: TRBJ2-1; D: -; length: 17; V: TRBV21-1; DNA: TGTGCCAGCAGCCACCGAGGGGGGACAGGGGGTCGCAATGAGCAGTTCTTC; CDR3: CASSHRGGTGGRNEQFF
size: -; J: TRBJ1-5; D: -; length: 16; V: TRBV7-3; DNA: TGTGCCAGCAGCCCCTCGGGGAGGGATAGCAATCAGCCCCAGCATTTT; CDR3: CASSPSGRDSNQPQHF
size: few; J: TRBJ1-1; D: TRBD1; length: 19; V: TRBV4-3; DNA: TGCGCCAGCAGCCGAAAGAGGGGAACCGGGGACAGGCTAAACACTGAAGCTTTCTTT; CDR3: CASSRKRGTGDRLNTEAFF
size: few; J: TRBJ2-3; D: -; length: 15; V: TRBV9; DNA: TGTGCCAGCAGCGTAAATGACAGGATCACAGATACGCAGTATTTT; CDR3: CASSVNDRITDTQYF
size: few; J: TRBJ2-2; D: TRBD2; length: 16; V: TRBV11-2; DNA: TGTGCCAGCAGCCCCAGGACTAGCGGGAACAACGGGGAGCTGTTTTTT; CDR3: CASSPRTSGNNGELFF
size: -; J: TRBJ2-2; D: TRBD1; length: 14; V: TRBV2; DNA: TGTGCCAGCACCGACAGGGTTGACACCGGGGAGCTGTTTTTT; CDR3: CASTDRVDTGELFF
size: few; J: TRBJ1-2; D: -; length: 13; V: TRBV30; DNA: TGTGCCTGGAGGGACGGGATGGGTAATGGCTACACCTTC; CDR3: CAWRDGMGNGYTF